The rows below give T cell receptor beta chains drawn from one sample of a study of T cells in Graves' hyperthyroidism and ophthalmopathy. MiXCR, applied by TCRdb to the multiplex PCR reads, yields one record per CDR3 protein. This sample has about 540,000 distinct CDR3 sequences, with 35% to 55% found just once. The sequencing input was peripheral blood or thyroid tissue (not recorded which). The receptors were gathered from a woman aged 18-35 years with Graves' hyperthyroidism. Both conserved end residues are part of each CDR3. The D gene is left open where the match is weak. The size of a clone is reported for some rows only, either as once, few or many, or as a class for expanded clones.

>-|TRBD1|TRBV2|TRBJ2-5
CASSNRDSISEAQYF
TGTGCCAGCAGCAACCGGGACAGTATATCAGAGGCCCAGTACTTC
>-|-|TRBV6-4|TRBJ2-6
CASSYTNGANVLTF
TGTGCCAGCAGTTACACAAATGGGGCCAACGTCCTGACTTTC
>-|-|TRBV25-1|TRBJ2-7
CASSLLGQYEQYF
TGTGCCAGCAGTTTATTAGGACAGTACGAGCAGTACTTC
>-|TRBD2|TRBV29-1|TRBJ2-6
CSVTTSGRQYDGANVLTF
TGCAGCGTTACGACTAGCGGGAGGCAATACGATGGGGCCAACGTCCTGACTTTC
>many|-|TRBV29-1|TRBJ1-1
CSVEGGGTEAFF
TGCAGCGTTGAAGGGGGAGGGACTGAAGCTTTCTTT
>few|-|TRBV5-5|TRBJ2-7
CASSLERVGDPYEQYF
TGTGCCAGCAGCTTGGAGAGGGTCGGGGATCCATACGAGCAGTACTTC
>-|-|TRBV20-1|TRBJ1-3
CSARDSEHLGNTIYF
TGCAGTGCTAGAGATTCGGAACACTTAGGAAACACCATATATTTT
>-|-|TRBV19|TRBJ1-5
CASTAPLTHEHF
TGTGCCAGTACCGCACCCCTTACGCACGAGCATTTT
>-|TRBD1|TRBV15|TRBJ1-6
CATSREQGDSPLHF
TGTGCCACCAGCAGAGAGCAGGGGGATTCACCCCTCCACTTT
>-|-|TRBV7-8|TRBJ1-1
CASSSQTGNTEAFF
TGTGCCAGCAGCAGCCAGACAGGGAACACTGAAGCTTTCTTT
>-|TRBD2|TRBV2|TRBJ2-3
CAYNGLAGGITDTQYF
TGTGCCTATAATGGGCTAGCGGGAGGAATCACAGATACGCAGTATTTT
>once|-|TRBV15|TRBJ2-6
CATSSPDSSGANVLTF
TGTGCCACCAGCTCACCAGACTCCTCTGGGGCCAACGTCCTGACTTTC
>once|-|TRBV7-6|TRBJ2-5
CAWSDGPGVETQYF
TGTGCCTGGAGTGACGGGCCGGGGGTAGAGACCCAGTACTTC
>-|-|TRBV4-2|TRBJ1-5
CASSQEAQGSGNQPQHF
TGTGCCAGCAGCCAAGAGGCCCAGGGTAGTGGCAATCAGCCCCAGCATTTT
>-|-|TRBV7-2|TRBJ2-4
CASSSDYF
TGTGCCAGCAGCTCAGATTATTTC
>few|-|TRBV7-3|TRBJ2-5
CASSLYPGGQETQYF
TGTGCCAGCAGCTTATATCCAGGCGGTCAAGAGACCCAGTACTTC
>-|-|TRBV29-1|TRBJ1-3
CSVGGPQNTIYF
TGCAGCGTGGGAGGGCCCCAGAACACCATATATTTT
>-|TRBD2|TRBV14|TRBJ2-5
CASSQDGGRKETQYF
TGTGCCAGCAGCCAAGACGGGGGGAGAAAAGAGACCCAGTACTTC
>few|TRBD2|TRBV9|TRBJ2-5
CASSSGTSGLQETQYF
TGTGCCAGCAGCTCCGGGACTAGCGGACTCCAAGAGACCCAGTACTTC
>-|TRBD1|TRBV29-1|TRBJ1-4
CSVSPGQGELFF
TGCAGCGTTTCCCCGGGACAGGGGGAACTGTTTTTT
>-|-|TRBV6-1|TRBJ1-4
CASMTGGELFF
TGTGCCAGTATGACGGGGGGTGAACTGTTTTTT
>many|-|TRBV6-6|TRBJ1-3
CASSYRAGNTIYF
TGTGCCAGCAGTTACAGGGCTGGAAACACCATATATTTT
>-|-|TRBV10-3|TRBJ1-6
CAISGIGSNSPLHF
TGTGCCATCAGTGGAATTGGGAGTAATTCACCCCTCCACTTT
>many|-|TRBV12-3/TRBV12-4|TRBJ1-1
CASSLRGMNTEAFF
TGCGCCAGCAGCTTGAGGGGCATGAACACTGAAGCTTTCTTT
>-|-|TRBV29-1|TRBJ1-4
CSAGTDPSGEKLFF
TGCAGCGCTGGAACGGACCCCTCCGGGGAAAAACTGTTTTTT
>-|-|TRBV29-1|TRBJ1-5
CSDRQAGQPQHF
TGCAGTGACAGGCAGGCGGGACAGCCCCAGCATTTT
>-|-|TRBV11-2|TRBJ1-6
CASSLLGVGLRLSSPYNSPLHF
TGTGCCAGCAGCCTACTCGGGGTGGGACTCAGGTTGAGCTCCCCCTACAATTCACCCCTCCACTTT
>many|-|TRBV7-8|TRBJ1-4
CASSFRTAPEKLFF
TGTGCCAGCAGCTTCCGGACAGCACCTGAAAAACTGTTTTTT
>-|-|TRBV14|TRBJ1-1
CASSQGGLGPFFTEAFF
TGTGCCAGCAGCCAGGGGGGCCTTGGACCCTTTTTCACTGAAGCTTTCTTT
>-|-|TRBV7-3|TRBJ2-7
CASSPSDSSYEQYF
TGTGCCAGCAGCCCTTCGGACAGCTCCTACGAGCAGTACTTC
>many|TRBD1|TRBV7-3|TRBJ2-5
CASSSEPGTAFGETQYF
TGTGCCAGCAGCTCAGAACCCGGGACAGCGTTTGGGGAGACCCAGTACTTC
>few|-|TRBV7-2|TRBJ2-7
CASSFYSEQYF
TGTGCCAGCAGCTTCTACAGCGAGCAGTACTTC
>many|-|TRBV7-8|TRBJ1-5
CASRGYSNQPQHF
TGTGCCAGCAGAGGGTACAGCAATCAGCCCCAGCATTTT
>-|-|TRBV7-9|TRBJ1-6
CASSREFDRPNNSPLHF
TGTGCCAGCAGCCGGGAGTTTGACAGGCCGAATAATTCACCCCTCCACTTT
>-|-|TRBV15|TRBJ1-2
CATSLADGQRYGYTF
TGTGCCACCAGCTTGGCGGATGGGCAGCGCTATGGCTACACCTTC
>-|TRBD1|TRBV6-6|TRBJ1-1
CASGTGWGMNTEAFF
TGTGCCAGCGGGACAGGGTGGGGGATGAACACTGAAGCTTTCTTT
>-|-|TRBV6-6|TRBJ2-2
CASSYAATRNTGELFF
TGTGCCAGCAGTTACGCCGCGACAAGGAACACCGGGGAGCTGTTTTTT
>few|-|TRBV5-8|TRBJ1-2
CASSLGLSTNYGYTF
TGTGCCAGCAGCTTGGGCCTGAGTACTAACTATGGCTACACCTTC
>-|TRBD1|TRBV29-1|TRBJ1-1
CSVGDRASEAFF
TGCAGCGTTGGTGACAGGGCGTCTGAAGCTTTCTTT
>-|-|TRBV29-1|TRBJ2-5
CSFRTREETQYF
TGCAGCTTCCGGACCAGGGAAGAGACCCAGTACTTC
>many|-|TRBV25-1|TRBJ1-5
CASSETARSQPQHF
TGTGCCAGCAGTGAGACGGCTCGCAGTCAGCCCCAGCATTTT
>few|TRBD2|TRBV7-6|TRBJ2-7
CASSLVTSGIYEQYF
TGTGCCAGCAGCCTGGTGACTAGCGGTATTTACGAGCAGTACTTC
>-|-|TRBV15|TRBJ1-6
CATNRSGFSPLHF
TGTGCCACCAACAGATCAGGGTTTTCACCCCTCCACTTT
>few|-|TRBV20-1|TRBJ1-2
CSARTEDYYGYTF
TGCAGTGCAAGGACAGAAGACTACTATGGCTACACCTTC
>-|TRBD1|TRBV14|TRBJ1-2
CASSQEDRGRTDGYTF
TGTGCCAGCAGCCAAGAGGACAGGGGTCGGACGGATGGCTACACCTTC
>many|-|TRBV29-1|TRBJ2-7
CSVMDLQWDEQYF
TGCAGCGTGATGGACCTCCAATGGGACGAGCAGTACTTC
>many|-|TRBV19|TRBJ1-4
CASSGQLNEKLFF
TGTGCCAGTAGTGGACAGCTAAATGAAAAACTGTTTTTT
>few|-|TRBV7-9|TRBJ2-7
CASSGDWDEQYF
TGTGCCAGCAGCGGTGACTGGGACGAGCAGTACTTC
>-|TRBD1|TRBV11-1|TRBJ1-1
CASSLATGSTEAFF
TGTGCCAGCAGCTTAGCGACAGGGTCCACTGAAGCTTTCTTT
>few|-|TRBV7-8|TRBJ2-7
CASSLALGEPAYEQYF
TGTGCCAGCAGCTTAGCGCTGGGGGAGCCAGCCTACGAGCAGTACTTC
>-|-|TRBV29-1|TRBJ1-2
CSVQAYPYRDMNGYTF
TGCAGCGTTCAGGCCTACCCCTACAGGGATATGAATGGCTACACCTTC
>-|TRBD2|TRBV7-9|TRBJ2-5
CASSLTSGRVETQYF
TGTGCCAGCAGCCTCACTAGCGGGAGAGTAGAGACCCAGTACTTC
>-|-|TRBV20-1|TRBJ2-7
CSLVRGSRKSYEQYF
TGCAGCTTAGTTCGGGGTAGCCGAAAATCCTACGAGCAGTACTTC
>once|TRBD1|TRBV7-9|TRBJ2-7
CASSLPGGAEQYF
TGTGCCAGCAGCTTGCCAGGGGGTGCCGAGCAGTACTTC